The 5 T cell receptor beta chains given below trace back to one sample, sequenced in a study of regulatory T cells in long-lasting Graves disease. CDR3 regions were amplified by Arm-PCR using iRepertoire HTBI primers to build TCR beta libraries. TCRdb re-called the multiplex PCR reads through MiXCR, storing one row per CDR3 protein. In the table there are 650,000 to 850,000 distinct CDR3 sequences, around 30% of which are singletons. Time point denoted: persistent/refractory GD, antithyroid drugs over 5 years with positive TRAb. The authors made the TCR library using RNA they extracted from PBMCs. The sample was peripheral blood mononuclear cells (PBMCs), taken when the disease was refractory, from a patient treated with antithyroid drugs. The source is a female donor with Graves disease.

The V call is TRBV11-2, the J call TRBJ1-1; D may be TRBD1 (6 bases). Germline lookup yields CDR1 SGHAT and CDR2 FQNNGV. The CDR3 sequence is 13 residues long. The V gene lost 8 bases and the J gene lost 7 bases, with 17 bases spanning the gap. Here the CDR3 reads CASQGNRVDEAFF. CDR3 in DNA: TGTGCCAGCCAAGGAAACAGGGTCGATGAAGCTTTCTTT.

The J gene is TRBJ1-5, the V gene TRBV19, with TRBD1 identical over 7 bases. J lost 0 bases, V lost 6 bases, and 11 bases had no gene match. The CDR3 runs 17 residues. Germline values: CDR1 LNHDA, CDR2 SQIVND (reference sequence). The CDR3 region has the DNA TGTGCCAGTAGCCGGGACAGCCCAGCTAATAGCAATCAGCCCCAGCATTTT. This codes for CASSRDSPANSNQPQHF.

CDR3 protein: CASREGVEGYTF. The CDR3 nucleotides read TGTGCCAGCAGAGAAGGGGTGGAAGGCTACACCTTC. The chain combines TRBV28 with TRBJ1-2; a possible D gene is TRBD1 (5 bases). The CDR3 contains 12 residues. Germline values: CDR1 MDHEN, CDR2 SYDVKM. Trimming took off 6 bases at V and 8 bases at J, with 13 bases between the two ends.

This clonotype was counted only a few times. The chain links TRBV6-1 to TRBJ1-5, with D maybe TRBD1 (6 bases). The CDR3 sequence is 14 residues long. The ends were cut back, 7 bases at V and 6 bases at J, with 16 bases in the middle. Germline V lookup: CDR1 MNHNS, CDR2 SASEGT. CDR3 nucleotides: TGTGCCAGCAACGAGGGGGGGGGGATTCAGCCCCAGCATTTT. Protein: CASNEGGGIQPQHF.

This clonotype occurred many times. The V and J genes are TRBV11-2 and TRBJ2-3, with unresolved D. The germline V gene has CDR1 SGHAT and CDR2 FQNNGV. Trimming stripped 3 bases from V and 8 bases from J, with 9 bases between. CDR3 length: 12 residues. The CDR3 nucleotides read TGTGCCAGCAGCTTTCCCGACGGTACGCAGTATTTT. Amino acid sequence: CASSFPDGTQYF. The complete variable domain, with remaining parts taken from reference TRBV11-2 and TRBJ2-3, reads EAGVAQSPRYKIIEKRQSVAFWCNPISGHATLYWYQQILGQGPKLLIQFQNNGVVDDSQLPKDRFSAERLKGVDSTLKIQPAKLEDSAVYLCASSFPDGTQYFGPGTRLTVL.